The sequence of this TCR beta chain was determined in a study of shared clonotypes between healthy human individuals. To note about this clone: Its antigen is not known.

Study observations and caveats: A handful of donors showed sharing of around 5% of naive CD4 clonotypes.

CDR1 SGHTA and CDR2 FQGNSA come from the germline V gene. Trimming took 1 base from V and 8 from J, leaving 12 bases between them. The length of the CDR3 is 15 residues. Each cell subset's genomic DNA was divided evenly among several immunoSEQ plates. In the sorted-subset replicate PCRs, 200 ng DNA, 29,000 or so T cell genomes, was used. Data came from immunoSEQ multiplex PCR; TCRdb stores just in-frame clones and leaves some out. The data contain roughly 2 million clones, roughly 96% of them seen just once; the ten biggest clones take up 0.1% to 0.15%. The specimen sequenced was naive CD4+ T cells sorted from blood. Subset reported: CD45RA+ positively selected. The gene calls are TRBV7-2 and TRBJ1-6; D is ambiguous. The sequence was obtained from a young man in good health. CDR3 protein: CASSLDGVPDSPLHF. DNA for the CDR3: TGTGCCAGCAGCTTAGATGGGGTTCCGGATTCACCCCTCCACTTT.